This is a list of T cell receptor beta chains from one sample in a study of cytomegalovirus exposure and HLA in healthy donors. Using immunoSEQ multiplex PCR, the repertoire was profiled, and TCRdb retains in-frame clones only, with some absent. The sample yields 170,000 or so clones, roughly 79% seen once. Specimen: PBMCs. These TCRs come from a male donor in good health and CMV-seronegative. Both conserved end residues are part of each CDR3. Fields, in order: D gene, V gene, clone size, J gene, CDR3 DNA, CDR3 protein. D genes are given only for firm matches. Only some rows state a clone size, as once, few, many or a class for expanded clones.

d_gene: .; v_gene: TRBV6-1; abundance: few; j_gene: TRBJ1-2; CDR3nt: TGTGCCAGCAGTGGTGCGGACTATGGCTACACCTTC; CDR3aa: CASSGADYGYTF
d_gene: .; v_gene: TRBV4-1; abundance: few; j_gene: TRBJ1-4; CDR3nt: TGCGCCAGCAGCCAATACAGGTCGACGATAACCGGGGAAAAACTGTTTTTT; CDR3aa: CASSQYRSTITGEKLFF
d_gene: TRBD1; v_gene: TRBV19; abundance: .; j_gene: TRBJ2-1; CDR3nt: TGTGCCAGCAAGAATCGGGGACAGGGCTACAATGAGCAGTTCTTC; CDR3aa: CASKNRGQGYNEQFF
d_gene: .; v_gene: TRBV6-5; abundance: .; j_gene: TRBJ1-3; CDR3nt: TGTGCCAGCAGTGCAGGGTTTATAGACACCATATATTTT; CDR3aa: CASSAGFIDTIYF
d_gene: .; v_gene: TRBV4-1; abundance: .; j_gene: TRBJ2-1; CDR3nt: TGCGCCAGCAGCCAAAACCCTAGCGAGTCCTACAATGAGCAGTTCTTC; CDR3aa: CASSQNPSESYNEQFF
d_gene: TRBD2; v_gene: TRBV4-2; abundance: .; j_gene: TRBJ2-3; CDR3nt: TGTGCCAGCAGCCAATCCACTAGCGGAGGCACAGATACGCAGTATTTT; CDR3aa: CASSQSTSGGTDTQYF
d_gene: .; v_gene: TRBV19; abundance: .; j_gene: TRBJ2-1; CDR3nt: TGTGCCAGTAGTATAGCGGCAGGGATTGAGCAGTTCTTC; CDR3aa: CASSIAAGIEQFF
d_gene: .; v_gene: TRBV6-5; abundance: .; j_gene: TRBJ2-1; CDR3nt: TGTGCCAGCAGTTACTCGGGGGGGGCAGGGAATGAGCAGTTCTTC; CDR3aa: CASSYSGGAGNEQFF
d_gene: .; v_gene: TRBV27; abundance: .; j_gene: TRBJ1-3; CDR3nt: TGTGCCAGCAGTTTTTATCCCGGAAACACCATATATTTT; CDR3aa: CASSFYPGNTIYF
d_gene: TRBD1; v_gene: TRBV7-6; abundance: .; j_gene: TRBJ1-1; CDR3nt: TGTGCCAGCAGCTTAAGACAGGGGGCCACTGAAGCTTTCTTT; CDR3aa: CASSLRQGATEAFF
d_gene: .; v_gene: TRBV20-1; abundance: .; j_gene: TRBJ2-7; CDR3nt: TGCAGTGCTCCTGACTATTACGAGCAGTACTTC; CDR3aa: CSAPDYYEQYF
d_gene: TRBD1; v_gene: TRBV7-9; abundance: .; j_gene: TRBJ2-2; CDR3nt: TGTGCCAGCTCCGAGACAGGGGGTACCGGGGAGCTGTTTTTT; CDR3aa: CASSETGGTGELFF
d_gene: .; v_gene: TRBV6-6; abundance: few; j_gene: TRBJ2-4; CDR3nt: TGTGCCAGCAGCCGAGAAAACATTCAGTACTTC; CDR3aa: CASSRENIQYF
d_gene: .; v_gene: TRBV6-5; abundance: .; j_gene: TRBJ1-5; CDR3nt: TGTGCCAGCAGTTTAGCAGGGTACAATCAGCCCCAGCATTTT; CDR3aa: CASSLAGYNQPQHF
d_gene: .; v_gene: TRBV6-6; abundance: .; j_gene: TRBJ1-2; CDR3nt: TGTGCCAGCAGTTACGGGGGAGGGGACTATGGCTACACCTTC; CDR3aa: CASSYGGGDYGYTF
d_gene: .; v_gene: TRBV2; abundance: .; j_gene: TRBJ1-5; CDR3nt: TGTGCCAGCGGGGCGATATATAGCAATCAGCCCCAGCATTTT; CDR3aa: CASGAIYSNQPQHF
d_gene: .; v_gene: TRBV9; abundance: .; j_gene: TRBJ1-1; CDR3nt: TGTGCCAGCAGCCCGGTAGTCGGCACTGAAGCTTTCTTT; CDR3aa: CASSPVVGTEAFF
d_gene: .; v_gene: TRBV18; abundance: .; j_gene: TRBJ1-5; CDR3nt: TGTGCCAGCTCACGGGGACTGAATAGCAATCAGCCCCAGCATTTT; CDR3aa: CASSRGLNSNQPQHF
d_gene: .; v_gene: TRBV6-6; abundance: .; j_gene: TRBJ1-5; CDR3nt: TGTGCCAGCAGTTACTACAGGGTCGCGGCCAATCAGCCCCAGCATTTT; CDR3aa: CASSYYRVAANQPQHF
d_gene: TRBD2; v_gene: TRBV6-5; abundance: few; j_gene: TRBJ2-1; CDR3nt: TGTGCCAGCAGCCAGACTAGCGGGAGTTTCTATGAGCAGTTCTTC; CDR3aa: CASSQTSGSFYEQFF
d_gene: TRBD1; v_gene: TRBV4-3; abundance: .; j_gene: TRBJ1-3; CDR3nt: TGCGCCAGCAGCCGAGGGACAGGGGAGGCGTCTGGAAACACCATATATTTT; CDR3aa: CASSRGTGEASGNTIYF
d_gene: TRBD1; v_gene: TRBV11-2; abundance: .; j_gene: TRBJ1-4; CDR3nt: TGTGCCAGCAGCCCAGGGGGAGGTAATGAAAAACTGTTTTTT; CDR3aa: CASSPGGGNEKLFF
d_gene: .; v_gene: TRBV2; abundance: once; j_gene: TRBJ1-1; CDR3nt: TGTGCCAGCAGTGAGATGGAGGGAGGAGCTGAAGCTTTCTTT; CDR3aa: CASSEMEGGAEAFF
d_gene: .; v_gene: TRBV6-1; abundance: .; j_gene: TRBJ1-5; CDR3nt: TGTGCCAGCAGTACCCCAGGTCAGCCCCAGCATTTT; CDR3aa: CASSTPGQPQHF
d_gene: .; v_gene: TRBV6-5; abundance: .; j_gene: TRBJ2-7; CDR3nt: TGTGCCAGCAGTCGAACGACAGGCTTGGGGGAGCAGTACTTC; CDR3aa: CASSRTTGLGEQYF
d_gene: .; v_gene: TRBV7-2; abundance: .; j_gene: TRBJ2-2; CDR3nt: TGTGCCAGCACCCCTGGTGGGAACACCGGGGGGCTGTTTTTT; CDR3aa: CASTPGGNTGGLFF
d_gene: TRBD1; v_gene: TRBV30; abundance: .; j_gene: TRBJ2-5; CDR3nt: TGTGCCTGGAGTAGGACAGGGGGAAGAGAGACCCAGTACTTC; CDR3aa: CAWSRTGGRETQYF
d_gene: .; v_gene: TRBV28; abundance: .; j_gene: TRBJ1-6; CDR3nt: TGTGCCAGCAGCTCAACAGGGACGGAATCACCCCTCCACTTT; CDR3aa: CASSSTGTESPLHF
d_gene: .; v_gene: TRBV28; abundance: .; j_gene: TRBJ2-5; CDR3nt: TGTGCCAGCAGTGCCCCAGCGGGCAACCAAGAGACCCAGTACTTC; CDR3aa: CASSAPAGNQETQYF
d_gene: .; v_gene: TRBV27; abundance: few; j_gene: TRBJ1-6; CDR3nt: TGTGCCAGCAGTTTAGGGTGGACAGATAATTCACCCCTCCACTTT; CDR3aa: CASSLGWTDNSPLHF
d_gene: TRBD1; v_gene: TRBV6-6; abundance: .; j_gene: TRBJ1-1; CDR3nt: TGTGCCAGCAGTTACTCGACAGGGCTGGACACTGAAGCTTTCTTT; CDR3aa: CASSYSTGLDTEAFF
d_gene: .; v_gene: TRBV7-2; abundance: .; j_gene: TRBJ1-4; CDR3nt: TGTGCCAGCAGCTTAGGACACGTAAGGGGAAAACTGTTTTTT; CDR3aa: CASSLGHVRGKLFF
d_gene: .; v_gene: TRBV5-1; abundance: once; j_gene: TRBJ2-1; CDR3nt: TGCGCCAGCAGCTTGGATCCCACAGGGCAGACTAAATACAATGAGCAGTTCTTC; CDR3aa: CASSLDPTGQTKYNEQFF
d_gene: .; v_gene: TRBV7-9; abundance: .; j_gene: TRBJ2-7; CDR3nt: TGTGCCAGCAGCTTAAGAGGGCCGCCCTACGAGCAGTACTTC; CDR3aa: CASSLRGPPYEQYF
d_gene: .; v_gene: TRBV6-1; abundance: .; j_gene: TRBJ1-5; CDR3nt: TGTGCCAGCAGTGATTATCGGTACAATCAGCCCCAGCATTTT; CDR3aa: CASSDYRYNQPQHF
d_gene: TRBD1; v_gene: TRBV9; abundance: .; j_gene: TRBJ2-7; CDR3nt: TGTGCCAGCAGCGTAGGACAGGGCTTCGGCGAGCAGTACTTC; CDR3aa: CASSVGQGFGEQYF
d_gene: TRBD1; v_gene: TRBV10-2; abundance: .; j_gene: TRBJ1-1; CDR3nt: TGCGCCAGCAGTGATCCTCGGACAGGTGGAAACACTGAAGCTTTCTTT; CDR3aa: CASSDPRTGGNTEAFF
d_gene: TRBD1; v_gene: TRBV7-9; abundance: .; j_gene: TRBJ1-2; CDR3nt: TGTGCCAGCAGGCCGGGGACAGGGGACGGCTACACCTTC; CDR3aa: CASRPGTGDGYTF
d_gene: .; v_gene: TRBV5-4; abundance: .; j_gene: TRBJ2-3; CDR3nt: TGTGCCAGCAGCTTGGGGCAGGGATTCACAGATACGCAGTATTTT; CDR3aa: CASSLGQGFTDTQYF
d_gene: TRBD2; v_gene: TRBV19; abundance: .; j_gene: TRBJ2-4; CDR3nt: TGTGCCAGTAGTACCCCTAGCGGGAGTTTCAAAAACATTCAGTACTTC; CDR3aa: CASSTPSGSFKNIQYF
d_gene: .; v_gene: TRBV4-1; abundance: .; j_gene: TRBJ1-5; CDR3nt: TGCGCCAGCAGCCAAGATTGGGAGCGTTATAGCAATCAGCCCCAGCATTTT; CDR3aa: CASSQDWERYSNQPQHF
d_gene: .; v_gene: TRBV7-3; abundance: .; j_gene: TRBJ2-3; CDR3nt: TGTGCCAGCAGCGCAGGGCCCACAGATACGCAGTATTTT; CDR3aa: CASSAGPTDTQYF
d_gene: .; v_gene: TRBV6-5; abundance: .; j_gene: TRBJ1-2; CDR3nt: TGTGCCAGCAGTTACTCGCAGGGAAACTATGGCTACACCTTC; CDR3aa: CASSYSQGNYGYTF
d_gene: TRBD1; v_gene: TRBV6-1; abundance: few; j_gene: TRBJ1-4; CDR3nt: TGTGCCAGCAGTGCCCAAACAGGGGGCGGCGAAAAACTGTTTTTT; CDR3aa: CASSAQTGGGEKLFF
d_gene: TRBD2; v_gene: TRBV2; abundance: .; j_gene: TRBJ2-7; CDR3nt: TGTGCCAGCAGTGGACTAGCGGGAGGAACCTACGAGCAGTACTTC; CDR3aa: CASSGLAGGTYEQYF
d_gene: .; v_gene: TRBV5-1; abundance: once; j_gene: TRBJ2-3; CDR3nt: TGCGCCAGCAGCCCCCTCAGAAGCGTAAGCACAGATACGCAGTATTTT; CDR3aa: CASSPLRSVSTDTQYF
d_gene: TRBD1; v_gene: TRBV4-1; abundance: .; j_gene: TRBJ1-3; CDR3nt: TGCGCCAGCAGCCAAGACTCGGCAGGGGGCGTTGGAAACACCATATATTTT; CDR3aa: CASSQDSAGGVGNTIYF
d_gene: TRBD1; v_gene: TRBV7-9; abundance: few; j_gene: TRBJ2-7; CDR3nt: TGTTCCAGCAGCCTGGGACAGGACTACGAGCAGTACTTC; CDR3aa: CSSSLGQDYEQYF